This T cell receptor (beta chain) emerged from a study of cytomegalovirus exposure and HLA in healthy donors. Amplification used 60 Vbeta primers and 13 Jbeta primers. The assay was immunoSEQ multiplex PCR, and TCRdb's table has in-frame clones only and misses some. The profile shows roughly 200,000 clones, 70% to 80% of them singletons. This sequence originates from a woman between 55 and 75 years old in good health and CMV-seropositive. Sequences were obtained from PBMCs.

The CDR3 bases are TGTGCCACTGCTCAGGGGAATAGCAATCAGCCCCAGCATTTT. Translated: CATAQGNSNQPQHF. The V gene is TRBV2, the J gene TRBJ1-5; perhaps TRBD1 as D (6 bases). V gave up 10 bases and J gave up 0 bases, with 13 bases separating them. Germline CDR1 and CDR2: SNHLY and FYNNEI. This CDR3 has 14 amino acids.